The source of this T cell receptor beta chain is a study of blood T cell repertoires in COVID-19. Study-level background: Sites in the United States, Italy and Spain provided acute and convalescent COVID-19 samples. T cells, B-cell-depleted T cells, or PBMCs provided the cDNA or gDNA that served as material.

CDR3 length equals 15 residues. Unmatched junction bases numbered 6, after V lost 5 bases and J lost 3 bases. CDR1 is MDHEN, CDR2 SYDVKM, per germline. Per the original methods: Amplification of reference gene primers was used by the study to estimate nucleated cell counts. Profiled with immunoSEQ multiplex PCR; TCRdb holds only in-frame clones, not every one. That table gives V, J and clone size, and the DNA gave D and trimming. The profile shows about 45,000 clones, more than 90% of them singletons. Sequences were obtained from peripheral blood. The clonotype comes from a man between 65 and 85 years old with active COVID-19. This chain uses TRBV28 with TRBJ2-3; the match to TRBD1 covers 9 bases. The CDR3 DNA reads as TGTGCCAGCAGTGAGGACAGGGGCGCGACAGATACGCAGTATTTT. Protein: CASSEDRGATDTQYF.